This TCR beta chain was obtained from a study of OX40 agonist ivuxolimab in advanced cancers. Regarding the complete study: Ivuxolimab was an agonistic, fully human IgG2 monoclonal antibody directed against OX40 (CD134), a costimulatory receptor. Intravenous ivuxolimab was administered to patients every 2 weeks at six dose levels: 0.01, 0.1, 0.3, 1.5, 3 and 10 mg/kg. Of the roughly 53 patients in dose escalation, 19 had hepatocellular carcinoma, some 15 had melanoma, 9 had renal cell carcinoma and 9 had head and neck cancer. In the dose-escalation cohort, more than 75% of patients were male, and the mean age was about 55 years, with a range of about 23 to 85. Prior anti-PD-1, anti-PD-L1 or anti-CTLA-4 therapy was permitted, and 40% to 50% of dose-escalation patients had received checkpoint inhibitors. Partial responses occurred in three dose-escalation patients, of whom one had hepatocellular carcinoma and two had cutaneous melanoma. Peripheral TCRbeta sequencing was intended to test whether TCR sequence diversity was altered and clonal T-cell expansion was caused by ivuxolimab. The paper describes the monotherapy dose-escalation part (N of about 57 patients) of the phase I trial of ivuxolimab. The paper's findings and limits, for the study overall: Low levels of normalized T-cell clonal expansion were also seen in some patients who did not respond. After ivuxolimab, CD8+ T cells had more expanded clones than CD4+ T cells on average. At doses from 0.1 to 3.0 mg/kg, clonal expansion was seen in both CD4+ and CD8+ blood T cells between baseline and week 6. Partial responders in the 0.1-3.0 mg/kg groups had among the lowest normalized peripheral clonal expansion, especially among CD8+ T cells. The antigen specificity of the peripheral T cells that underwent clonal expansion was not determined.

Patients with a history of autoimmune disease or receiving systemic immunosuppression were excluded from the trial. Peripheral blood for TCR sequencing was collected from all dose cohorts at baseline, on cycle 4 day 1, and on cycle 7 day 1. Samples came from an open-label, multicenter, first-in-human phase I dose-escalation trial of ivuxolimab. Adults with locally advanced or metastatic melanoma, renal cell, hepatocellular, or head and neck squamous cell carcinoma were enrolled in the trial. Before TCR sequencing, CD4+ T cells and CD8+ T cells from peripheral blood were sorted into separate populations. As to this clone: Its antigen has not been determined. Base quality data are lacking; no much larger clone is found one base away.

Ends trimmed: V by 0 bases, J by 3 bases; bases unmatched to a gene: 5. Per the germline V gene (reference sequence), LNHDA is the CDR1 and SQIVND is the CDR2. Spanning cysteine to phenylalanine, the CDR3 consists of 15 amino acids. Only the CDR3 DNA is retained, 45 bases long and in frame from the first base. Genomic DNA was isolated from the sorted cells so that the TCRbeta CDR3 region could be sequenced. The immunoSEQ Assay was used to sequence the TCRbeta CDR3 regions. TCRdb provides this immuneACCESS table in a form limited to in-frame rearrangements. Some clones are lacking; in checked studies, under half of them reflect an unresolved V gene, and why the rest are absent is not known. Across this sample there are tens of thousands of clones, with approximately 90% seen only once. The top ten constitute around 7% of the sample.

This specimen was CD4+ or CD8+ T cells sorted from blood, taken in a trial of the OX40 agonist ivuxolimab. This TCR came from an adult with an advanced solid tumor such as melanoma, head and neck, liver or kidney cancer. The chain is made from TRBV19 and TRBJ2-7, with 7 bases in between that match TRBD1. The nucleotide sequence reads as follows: TGTGCCAGTAGTATAGAGCACAGGGGAGTCTACGAGCAGTACTTC. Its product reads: CASSIEHRGVYEQYF.